The entry below gives a single T cell receptor beta chain sequence along with its context. Ages ranged from 18 to 89 years, with residence in about 23 US areas. Clinical history as reported by participants underpinned cohort assignment. In Cohort 3, a recovered donor had either two negative PCRs, clearance, or symptom resolution. Clones were sequenced by immunoSEQ multiplex PCR, and TCRdb holds only the in-frame ones, with some missing. The sample has around 300,000 clones; approximately 86% are singletons. The data are from a study of blood T cell repertoires in COVID-19. Overall study: Sample material is recorded as cDNA or gDNA derived from T cells, B-cell-depleted T cells, or PBMCs.

The CDR3 consists of 14 residues. Germline values: CDR1 SGHNT, CDR2 YYREEE (reference sequence). J gave up 7 bases and V 2 bases, and 6 bases lay outside the gene matches. This chain connects TRBV5-4 to TRBJ1-2; the match to TRBD1 covers 9 bases. This receptor was taken from a woman aged 18-29 years who had recovered from COVID-19. Sequenced material: PBMCs or T cells enriched from blood (not recorded which). The CDR3 here is CASSLGGQGFGYTF. In nucleotides, the CDR3 is TGTGCCAGCAGCTTAGGGGGACAGGGTTTTGGCTACACCTTC.